The sequence of this TCR beta chain was determined in a study of OX40 agonist ivuxolimab in advanced cancers. Turning to the study itself: The dose-escalation cohort had hepatocellular carcinoma, melanoma, renal cell or head and neck cancer. Whole-study results and caveats: Relative to CD4+, CD8+ T cells held more expanded clones on average. Antigen specificity was not determined for the expanded peripheral T cells.

Deletions cut 6 bases from V and 1 base from J, with 14 bases between. There are 15 residues in the CDR3. The germline gives CDR1 SNHLY, CDR2 FYNNEI. Patients were excluded for autoimmune disease history or systemic immunosuppression. With regard to this clone: Its antigen is currently unknown.

TCRdb's table, derived via immunoSEQ multiplex PCR, lists solely in-frame clones and lacks some. The sample contains over 150,000 clones, approximately 94% of which appear only once. The chain employs TRBV2 and TRBJ2-3; the D gene could be TRBD1 or TRBD2 (5 bases each). The sequenced sample was CD4+ or CD8+ T cells sorted from blood, obtained in a trial of the OX40 agonist ivuxolimab. The TCR originated in an adult with an advanced solid tumor such as melanoma, head and neck, liver or kidney cancer. This CDR3 reads CASRGRQIRTDTQYF. For the CDR3, the DNA is TGTGCCAGCAGGGGACGACAAATTCGCACAGATACGCAGTATTTT. The full variable domain, rest sourced from reference TRBV2 and TRBJ2-3, is EPEVTQTPSHQVTQMGQEVILRCVPISNHLYFYWYRQILGQKVEFLVSFYNNEISEKSEIFDDQFSVERPDGSNFTLKIRSTKLEDSAMYFCASRGRQIRTDTQYFGPGTRLTVL.